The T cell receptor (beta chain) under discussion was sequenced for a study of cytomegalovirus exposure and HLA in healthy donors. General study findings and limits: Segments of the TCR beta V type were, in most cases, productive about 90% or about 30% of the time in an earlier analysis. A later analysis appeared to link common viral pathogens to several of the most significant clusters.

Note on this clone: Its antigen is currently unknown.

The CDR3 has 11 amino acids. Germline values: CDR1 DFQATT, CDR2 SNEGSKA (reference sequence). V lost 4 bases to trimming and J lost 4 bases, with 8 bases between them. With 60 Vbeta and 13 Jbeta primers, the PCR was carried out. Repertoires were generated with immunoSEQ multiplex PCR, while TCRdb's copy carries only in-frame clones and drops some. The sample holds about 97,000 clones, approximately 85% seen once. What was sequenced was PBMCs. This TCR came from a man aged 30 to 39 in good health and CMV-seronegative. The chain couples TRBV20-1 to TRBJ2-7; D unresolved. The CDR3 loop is CSAIVGYEQYF. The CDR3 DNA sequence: TGCAGTGCTATTGTCGGTTACGAGCAGTACTTC.